This TCR beta chain was recovered during a study of blood T cells in healthy people across ages. This clonotype was recorded a few times. The germline V and J ends were trimmed by 1 base and 0 bases, with 23 bases remaining between them. CDR1 and CDR2 (germline): LGHDT, YNNKEL (reference sequence). The CDR3 sequence is 20 residues long. Through a sample-barcoded 5' primer and a J-beta primer mix, a second PCR was run for roughly 7 to 11 cycles. Every cDNA was tagged by a template-switch adaptor with 12 random nucleotides. One entry per CDR3 protein, called by TCRdb with MiXCR from the 5' RACE reads. The sample has about 1,400,000 distinct CDR3 sequences, 42% seen once.

Sequencing used blood. The sequence came from a woman aged 18 to 35 in good health. The V call is TRBV3-1, the J call TRBJ2-3, with D tentatively TRBD2 (5 bases). The CDR3 region is CASSQVGERLNPTSTDTQYF. CDR3 nucleotides: TGTGCCAGCAGCCAAGTCGGGGAGCGGCTAAACCCGACAAGCACAGATACGCAGTATTTT.